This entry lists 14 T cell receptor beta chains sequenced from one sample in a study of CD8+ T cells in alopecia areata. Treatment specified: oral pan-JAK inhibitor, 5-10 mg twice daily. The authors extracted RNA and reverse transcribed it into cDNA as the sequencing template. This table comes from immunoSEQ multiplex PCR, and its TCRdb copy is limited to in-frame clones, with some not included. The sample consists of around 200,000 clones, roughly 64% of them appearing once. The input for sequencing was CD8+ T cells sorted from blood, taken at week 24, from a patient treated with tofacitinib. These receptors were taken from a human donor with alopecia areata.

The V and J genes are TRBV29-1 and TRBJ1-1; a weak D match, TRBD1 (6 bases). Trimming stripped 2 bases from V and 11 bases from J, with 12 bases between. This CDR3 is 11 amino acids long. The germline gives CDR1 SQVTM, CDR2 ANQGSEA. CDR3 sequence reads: CSVERGARAFF. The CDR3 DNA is TGCAGCGTTGAAAGGGGGGCTAGGGCTTTCTTT.

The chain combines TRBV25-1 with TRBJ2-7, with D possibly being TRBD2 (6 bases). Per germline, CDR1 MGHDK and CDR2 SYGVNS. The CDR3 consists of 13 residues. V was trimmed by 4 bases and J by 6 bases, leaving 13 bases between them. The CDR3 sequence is CASSGQGLPEQYF. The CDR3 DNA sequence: TGTGCCAGCAGTGGGCAGGGACTCCCCGAGCAGTACTTC.

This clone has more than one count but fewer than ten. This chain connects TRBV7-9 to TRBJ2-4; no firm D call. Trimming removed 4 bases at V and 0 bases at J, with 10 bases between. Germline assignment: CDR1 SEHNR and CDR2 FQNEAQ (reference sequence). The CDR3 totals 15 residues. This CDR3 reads CASSSDTLAKNIQYF. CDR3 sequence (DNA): TGTGCCAGCAGCTCAGATACTCTAGCCAAAAACATTCAGTACTTC.

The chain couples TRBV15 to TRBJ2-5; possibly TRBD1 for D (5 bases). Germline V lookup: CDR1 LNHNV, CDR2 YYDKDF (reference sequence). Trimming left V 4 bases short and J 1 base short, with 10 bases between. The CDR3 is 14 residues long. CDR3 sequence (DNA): TGTGCCACCAGCAAATCAGGGTTCCAAGAGACCCAGTACTTC. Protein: CATSKSGFQETQYF.

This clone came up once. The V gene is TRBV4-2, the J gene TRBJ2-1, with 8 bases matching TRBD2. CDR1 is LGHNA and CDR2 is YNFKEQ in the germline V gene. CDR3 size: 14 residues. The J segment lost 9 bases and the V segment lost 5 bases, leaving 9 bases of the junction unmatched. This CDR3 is CASSSRGGPGEQFF. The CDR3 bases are TGTGCCAGCAGCAGTCGGGGGGGGCCGGGTGAGCAGTTCTTC.

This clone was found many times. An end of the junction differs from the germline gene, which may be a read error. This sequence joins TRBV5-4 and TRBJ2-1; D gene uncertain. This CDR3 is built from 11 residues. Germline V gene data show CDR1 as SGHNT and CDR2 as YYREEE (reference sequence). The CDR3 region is CASSDPRSKLF. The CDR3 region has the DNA TGTGCCAGCAGCGACCCGAGAAGCAAGCTCTTC.

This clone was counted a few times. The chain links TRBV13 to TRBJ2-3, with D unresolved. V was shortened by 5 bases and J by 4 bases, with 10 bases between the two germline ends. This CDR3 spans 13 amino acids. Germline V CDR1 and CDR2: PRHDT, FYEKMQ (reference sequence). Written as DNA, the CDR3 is TGTGCCAGCAGCCGGAAGATGTCAGATACGCAGTATTTT. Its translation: CASSRKMSDTQYF.

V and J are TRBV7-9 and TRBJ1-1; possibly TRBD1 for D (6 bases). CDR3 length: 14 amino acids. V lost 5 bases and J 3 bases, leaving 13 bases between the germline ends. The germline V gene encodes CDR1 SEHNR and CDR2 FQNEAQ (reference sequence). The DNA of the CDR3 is TGTGCCAGCAGCCCTCAGGGGAGGGACACTGAAGCTTTCTTT. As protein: CASSPQGRDTEAFF.

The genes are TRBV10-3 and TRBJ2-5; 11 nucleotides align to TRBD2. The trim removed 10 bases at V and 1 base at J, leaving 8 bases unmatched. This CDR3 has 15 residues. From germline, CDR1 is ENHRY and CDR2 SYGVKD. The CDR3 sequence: CATRGGTSGQETQYF. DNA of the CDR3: TGTGCCACCCGGGGAGGGACTAGCGGCCAAGAGACCCAGTACTTC.

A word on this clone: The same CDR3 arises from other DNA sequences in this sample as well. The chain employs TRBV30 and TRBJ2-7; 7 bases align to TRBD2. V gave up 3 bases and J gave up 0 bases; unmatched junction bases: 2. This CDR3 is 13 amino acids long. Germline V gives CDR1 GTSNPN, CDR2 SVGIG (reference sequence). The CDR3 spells CAWRAGSSYEQYF. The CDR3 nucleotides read TGTGCCTGGAGAGCGGGGAGCTCCTACGAGCAGTACTTC.

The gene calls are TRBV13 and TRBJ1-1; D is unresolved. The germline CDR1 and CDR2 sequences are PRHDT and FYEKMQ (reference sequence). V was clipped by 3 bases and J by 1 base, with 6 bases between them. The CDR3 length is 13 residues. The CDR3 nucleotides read TGTGCCAGCAGCTTGTTTCGGAACACTGAAGCTTTCTTT. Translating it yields CASSLFRNTEAFF.

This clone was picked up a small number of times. The CDR3 DNA reads as TGTGCCAGCAGTATACTAGCGGGGGAGCCGGGGGAGACCCAGTACTTC. Its translation is CASSILAGEPGETQYF. The chain uses TRBV2 and TRBJ2-5, with 11 bases that match TRBD2. Trimming took 5 bases from V and 5 from J; bases not matched to a gene: 10. The germline V gene has CDR1 SNHLY and CDR2 FYNNEI. The CDR3 contains 16 residues.

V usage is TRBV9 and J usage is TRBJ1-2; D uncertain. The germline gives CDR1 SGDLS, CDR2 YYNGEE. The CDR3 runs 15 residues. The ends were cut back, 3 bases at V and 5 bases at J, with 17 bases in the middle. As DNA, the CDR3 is TGTGCCAGCAGCGCACCCGGGTCTACTAGGTATGGCTACACCTTC. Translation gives CASSAPGSTRYGYTF.

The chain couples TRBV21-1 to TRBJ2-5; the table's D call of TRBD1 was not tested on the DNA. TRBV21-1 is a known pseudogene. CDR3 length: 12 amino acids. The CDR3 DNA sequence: TGTGCCGACCAGGTGGGCCAAGAGACCCAGTACTTC. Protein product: CADQVGQETQYF.